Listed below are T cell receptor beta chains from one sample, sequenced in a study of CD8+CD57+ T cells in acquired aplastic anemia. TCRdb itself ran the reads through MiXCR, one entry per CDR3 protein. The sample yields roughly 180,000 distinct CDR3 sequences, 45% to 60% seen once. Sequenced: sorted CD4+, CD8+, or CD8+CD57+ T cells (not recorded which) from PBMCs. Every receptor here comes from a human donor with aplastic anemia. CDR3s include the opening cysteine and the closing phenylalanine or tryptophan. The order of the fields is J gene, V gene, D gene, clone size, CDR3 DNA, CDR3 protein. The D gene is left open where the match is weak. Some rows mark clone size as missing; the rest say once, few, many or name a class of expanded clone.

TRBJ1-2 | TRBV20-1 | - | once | TGCAGTGCAGGGGCCGGGCGAGGGGGCTATGGCTACACCTTC | CSAGAGRGGYGYTF
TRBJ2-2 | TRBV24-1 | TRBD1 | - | TGTGCCACCAGTGACTGGACAGGGGGCGCGAACACCGGGGAGCTGTTTTTT | CATSDWTGGANTGELFF
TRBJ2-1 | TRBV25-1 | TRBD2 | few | TGTGCCAGCAGTCCAACATGGACTAGCGGGAGCGGTGAGCAGTTCTTC | CASSPTWTSGSGEQFF
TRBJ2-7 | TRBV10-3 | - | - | TGTGCCATCAGTCAGGGTGGCGACGAGCAGTACTTC | CAISQGGDEQYF
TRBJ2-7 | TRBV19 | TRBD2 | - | TGTGCCAGTAGTCCGGGACTAGCGGAGTACGAGCAGTACTTC | CASSPGLAEYEQYF
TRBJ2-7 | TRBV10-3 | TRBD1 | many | TGTGCCATCAGTGGCTTTCTAGGACAGGGGTCCCACGAGCAGTACTTC | CAISGFLGQGSHEQYF
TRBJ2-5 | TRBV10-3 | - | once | TGTGCCATCAGTGAGTCGCCTAGCAGCTACCAAGAGACCCAGTACTTC | CAISESPSSYQETQYF
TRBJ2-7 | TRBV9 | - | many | TGTGCCAGCAGCTCCCGGACGGGAACCTACGAGCAGTACTTC | CASSSRTGTYEQYF
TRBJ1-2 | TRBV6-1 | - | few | TGTGCCAGCAGTGAATATAGTAACGGCAACTATGGCTACACCTTC | CASSEYSNGNYGYTF
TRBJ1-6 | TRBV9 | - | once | TGTGCCAGCAGCGTTAGCGGGGGGGCTTCACCCCTCCACTTT | CASSVSGGASPLHF
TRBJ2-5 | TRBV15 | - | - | TGTGCCACCAGCATCCAAGGGGGGGGTGTACTCGGGGAGACCCAGTACTTC | CATSIQGGGVLGETQYF
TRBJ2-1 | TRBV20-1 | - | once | TGCAGTGCTAGAACCAATTGGGGAAGCAATGAGCAGTTCTTC | CSARTNWGSNEQFF
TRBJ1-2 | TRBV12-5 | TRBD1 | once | TGTGCTAGTGCCCCGGGACAGGGAGATGGCTACACCTTC | CASAPGQGDGYTF
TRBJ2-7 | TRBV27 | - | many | TGTGCCAGCAGTTTCCGGGCGAACCTCTACGAGCAGTACTTC | CASSFRANLYEQYF
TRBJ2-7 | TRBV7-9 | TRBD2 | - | TGTGCCAGCAGGACCCTAGCGGGAGAAGGCGAGCAGTACTTC | CASRTLAGEGEQYF
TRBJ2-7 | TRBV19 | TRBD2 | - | TGTGCCAGTAGTAAAAGACGGGGGGGGCTCCACGAGCAGTACTTC | CASSKRRGGLHEQYF
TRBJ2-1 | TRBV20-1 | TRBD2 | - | TGCAGTGCTAGCGGGACTAGCGCCTACAATGAGCAGTTCTTC | CSASGTSAYNEQFF
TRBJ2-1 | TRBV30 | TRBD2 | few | TGTGCCTGGAGTGTATCGCAGCGGGGGGGCGACGATGAGCAGTTCTTC | CAWSVSQRGGDDEQFF